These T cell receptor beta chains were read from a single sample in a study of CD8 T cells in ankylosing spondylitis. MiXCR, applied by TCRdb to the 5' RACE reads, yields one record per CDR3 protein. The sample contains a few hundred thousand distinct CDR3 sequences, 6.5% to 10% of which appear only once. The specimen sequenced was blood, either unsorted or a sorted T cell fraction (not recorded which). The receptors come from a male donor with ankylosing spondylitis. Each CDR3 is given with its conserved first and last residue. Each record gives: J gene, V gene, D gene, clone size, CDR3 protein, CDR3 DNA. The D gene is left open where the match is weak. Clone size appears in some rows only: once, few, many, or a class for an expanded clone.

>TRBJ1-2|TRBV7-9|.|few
CASSRREAGYTF
TGTGCCAGCAGCAGGCGGGAGGCCGGCTACACCTTC
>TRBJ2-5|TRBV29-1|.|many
CSVEGVPGRVWGAQYF
TGCAGCGTTGAAGGTGTCCCAGGCCGTGTGTGGGGGGCCCAGTACTTC
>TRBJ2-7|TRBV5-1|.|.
CASSLRGLITYEQYF
TGCGCCAGCAGCTTGAGAGGGCTTATTACCTACGAGCAGTACTTC
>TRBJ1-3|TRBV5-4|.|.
CASSLAWGGGNTIYF
TGTGCCAGCAGCTTGGCCTGGGGGGGCGGAAACACCATATATTTT
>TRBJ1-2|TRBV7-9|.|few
CASSLPEYGYTF
TGTGCCAGCAGCTTACCCGAATATGGCTACACCTTC
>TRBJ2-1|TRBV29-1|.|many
CSVCEGSNEQFF
TGCAGCGTCTGTGAGGGTAGCAATGAGCAGTTCTTC
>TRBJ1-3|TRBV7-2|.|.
CASSSDPEDTIYF
TGTGCCAGCAGCTCAGACCCCGAAGACACTATATATTTT
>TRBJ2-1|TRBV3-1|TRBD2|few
CASSQSSSGNYEQFF
TGTGCCAGCAGCCAATCTTCTAGCGGGAACTATGAGCAGTTCTTC
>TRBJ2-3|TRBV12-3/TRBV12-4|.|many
CASSLSGGSTDTQYF
TGTGCCAGCAGTTTATCTGGCGGCAGCACAGATACGCAGTATTTT
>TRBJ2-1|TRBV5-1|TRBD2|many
CASSLGLASYNEQFF
TGCGCCAGCAGCTTGGGACTAGCCTCCTACAATGAGCAGTTCTTC
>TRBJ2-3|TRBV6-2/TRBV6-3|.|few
CASSFPVDKPNTDTQYF
TGTGCCAGCAGTTTCCCGGTCGACAAACCGAACACAGATACGCAGTATTTT
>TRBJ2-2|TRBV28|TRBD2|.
CASRGLAGGPGELFF
TGTGCCAGCAGAGGACTAGCGGGAGGCCCCGGGGAGCTGTTTTTT
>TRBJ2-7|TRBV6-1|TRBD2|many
CASSRTGLANNEQYF
TGTGCCAGCAGCAGGACGGGACTAGCAAATAACGAGCAGTACTTC
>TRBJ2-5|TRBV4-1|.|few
CASSLRGTQETQYF
TGCGCCAGCAGTCTCAGGGGAACACAAGAGACCCAGTACTTC
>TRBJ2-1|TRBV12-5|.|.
CASGAGTSYNEQFF
TGTGCTAGTGGGGCCGGGACGAGCTACAATGAGCAGTTCTTC
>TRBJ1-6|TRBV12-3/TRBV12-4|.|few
CASSLRSRGTYNSPLHF
TGTGCCAGCAGTTTAAGGTCAAGAGGCACCTATAATTCACCCCTCCACTTT
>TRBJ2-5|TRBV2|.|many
CASPETARGTQYF
TGTGCCAGCCCAGAGACGGCAAGGGGGACCCAGTACTTC
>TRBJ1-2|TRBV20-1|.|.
CSANAGDYTF
TGCAGTGCTAACGCAGGGGACTACACCTTC
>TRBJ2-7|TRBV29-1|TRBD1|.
CSVVAIQQGASTYEQYF
TGCAGCGTTGTGGCGATACAACAGGGGGCAAGTACTTACGAGCAGTACTTC
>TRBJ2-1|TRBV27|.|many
CASSGRQGTSVQFF
TGTGCCAGCAGTGGCAGACAGGGAACTAGCGTGCAGTTCTTC
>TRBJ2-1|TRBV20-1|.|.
CSASRTTSFSSYNEQFF
TGCAGTGCTAGCCGGACCACATCCTTTAGCTCCTACAATGAGCAGTTCTTC
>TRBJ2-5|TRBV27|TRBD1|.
CASSLGDRDSGIQYF
TGTGCCAGCAGTTTAGGGGACAGGGACAGTGGAATCCAGTACTTC
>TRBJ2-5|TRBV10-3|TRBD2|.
CAIAGASGQETQYF
TGTGCCATCGCCGGAGCTAGCGGACAAGAGACCCAGTACTTC
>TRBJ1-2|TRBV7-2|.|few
CASSLVDRSIGYTF
TGTGCCAGCAGCTTAGTAGATCGCTCGATCGGCTACACCTTC
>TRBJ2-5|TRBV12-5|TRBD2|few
CASGGGLAGGQETQYF
TGTGCTAGTGGTGGGGGACTAGCGGGAGGTCAAGAGACCCAGTACTTC
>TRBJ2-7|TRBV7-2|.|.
CASSLAVRERYF
TGTGCCAGCAGCTTAGCTGTCCGGGAGAGGTACTTC
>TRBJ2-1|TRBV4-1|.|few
CASRTRYSSGSGARYNEQFF
TGCGCCAGCAGAACGCGTTACAGTTCGGGAAGCGGAGCCCGTTACAATGAGCAGTTCTTC
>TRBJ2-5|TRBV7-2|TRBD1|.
CASSLAGQGTETQYF
TGTGCCAGCAGCTTAGCGGGACAGGGCACAGAGACCCAGTACTTC